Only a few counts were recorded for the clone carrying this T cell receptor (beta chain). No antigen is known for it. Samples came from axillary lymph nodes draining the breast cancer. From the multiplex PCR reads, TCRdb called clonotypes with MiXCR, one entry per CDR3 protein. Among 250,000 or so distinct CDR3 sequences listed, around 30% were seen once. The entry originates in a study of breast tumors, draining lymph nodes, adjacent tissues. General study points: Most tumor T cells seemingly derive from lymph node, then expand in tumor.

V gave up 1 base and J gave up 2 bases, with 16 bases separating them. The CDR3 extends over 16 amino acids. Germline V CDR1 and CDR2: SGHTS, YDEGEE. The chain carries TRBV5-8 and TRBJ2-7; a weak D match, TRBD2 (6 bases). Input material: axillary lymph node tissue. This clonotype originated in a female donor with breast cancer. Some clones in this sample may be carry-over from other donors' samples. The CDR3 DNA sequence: TGTGCCAGCAGCTTGAGTTCACGGCGGGAACCCTACGAGCAGTACTTC. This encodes CASSLSSRREPYEQYF.